This T cell receptor beta chain was retrieved from a study of OX40 agonist ivuxolimab in advanced cancers. On the study more broadly: At 82.7% male, the cohort had a mean age of 60 years, ranging from about 23 to 79.

Study-wide points: Some of the nonresponding patients also showed low levels of normalized T-cell clonal expansion. Partial responders at 0.1-3.0 mg/kg showed near-lowest clonal expansion. Antigen specificity was not determined for the expanded peripheral T cells.

TCRdb keeps only in-frame clones here, not all; method: immunoSEQ multiplex PCR. The repertoire holds approximately 82,000 clones, with roughly 92% as singletons. Remarks on this clone: As yet, its antigen is unknown.

The CDR3 is made up of 14 amino acids. Trimming pared 3 bases from V and 1 base from J, leaving 13 bases between. Germline-derived CDR1 and CDR2 are GTSNPN and SVGIG (reference sequence). This clonotype originated in an adult with an advanced solid tumor such as melanoma, head and neck, liver or kidney cancer. The material was CD4+ or CD8+ T cells sorted from blood, obtained in a trial of the OX40 agonist ivuxolimab. The chain is built from TRBV30 and TRBJ2-7, with D tentatively TRBD1 or TRBD2 (5 bases each). The CDR3 spells CAWRRPGPSYEQYF. The CDR3 nucleotides are TGTGCCTGGAGACGCCCGGGACCTTCCTACGAGCAGTACTTC.